This T cell receptor (beta chain) was sequenced for a study of blood T cells in healthy people across ages. For the study at large: Capture via template switching afforded approximately one barcoded beta molecule per two T cells.

Then a second PCR, running roughly 6 to 12 cycles, was carried out with a sample-barcoded 5' primer and a J-beta primer mix. Sequencing of every sample gave 3 million or more CDR3-containing paired-end reads. TCRdb analysed the 5' RACE reads with MiXCR anew, one entry per CDR3 protein. This sample yields some 670,000 distinct CDR3 sequences, of which more than 45% are seen a single time; roughly 12% belongs to the top ten. The sequenced material came from blood. The receptor's source is a woman of 80 years or more in good health.

CDR3 residues: CSATGNYEQYF. The DNA of the CDR3 is TGCAGCGCGACAGGTAACTACGAGCAGTACTTC. V and J are TRBV29-1 and TRBJ2-7, with D perhaps matching TRBD1 (6 bases). CDR3 length: 11 amino acids. The V gene's germline CDR1 is SQVTM and CDR2 ANQGSEA. Trimming pared 7 bases from V and 3 bases from J, leaving 10 bases between.